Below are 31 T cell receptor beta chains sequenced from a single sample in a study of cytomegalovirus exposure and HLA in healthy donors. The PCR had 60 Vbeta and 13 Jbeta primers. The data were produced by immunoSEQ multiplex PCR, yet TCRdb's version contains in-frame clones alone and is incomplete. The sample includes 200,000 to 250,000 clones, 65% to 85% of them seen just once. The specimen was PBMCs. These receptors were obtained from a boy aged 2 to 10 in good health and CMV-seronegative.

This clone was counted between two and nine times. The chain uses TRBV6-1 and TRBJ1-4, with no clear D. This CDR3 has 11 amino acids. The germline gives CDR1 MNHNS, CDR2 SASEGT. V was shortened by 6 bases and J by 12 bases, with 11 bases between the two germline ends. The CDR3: CASRQNTQLFF. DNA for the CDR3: TGTGCCAGCAGACAGAATACCCAACTGTTTTTT.

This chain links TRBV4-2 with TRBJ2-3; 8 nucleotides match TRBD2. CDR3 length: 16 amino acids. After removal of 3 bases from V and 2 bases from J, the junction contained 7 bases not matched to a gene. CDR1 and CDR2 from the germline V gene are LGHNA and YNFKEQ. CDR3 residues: CASSQNSGADTDTQYF. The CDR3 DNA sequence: TGTGCCAGCAGCCAGAATAGCGGGGCGGACACAGATACGCAGTATTTT.

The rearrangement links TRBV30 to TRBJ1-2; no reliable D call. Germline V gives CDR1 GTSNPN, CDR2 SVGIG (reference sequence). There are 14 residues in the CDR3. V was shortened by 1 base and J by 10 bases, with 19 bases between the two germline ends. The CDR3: CAWSGSYNGGDYTF. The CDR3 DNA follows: TGTGCCTGGAGTGGCTCTTACAATGGAGGAGACTACACCTTC.

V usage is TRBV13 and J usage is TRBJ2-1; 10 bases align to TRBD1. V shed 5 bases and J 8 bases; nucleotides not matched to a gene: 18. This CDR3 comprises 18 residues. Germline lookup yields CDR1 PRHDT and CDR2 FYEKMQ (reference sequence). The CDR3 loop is CASSPRPTIRDRGYEQFF. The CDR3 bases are TGTGCCAGCAGCCCCCGTCCCACTATCCGGGACAGGGGCTATGAGCAGTTCTTC. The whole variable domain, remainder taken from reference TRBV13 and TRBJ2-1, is AAGVIQSPRHLIKEKRETATLKCYPIPRHDTVYWYQQGPGQDPQFLISFYEKMQSDKGSIPDRFSAQQFSDYHSELNMSSLELGDSALYFCASSPRPTIRDRGYEQFFGPGTRLTVL.

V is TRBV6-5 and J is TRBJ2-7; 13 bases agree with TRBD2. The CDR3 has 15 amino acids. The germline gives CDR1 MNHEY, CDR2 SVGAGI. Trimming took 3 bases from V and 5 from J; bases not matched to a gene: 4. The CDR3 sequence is CASSYAGLAGDEQYF. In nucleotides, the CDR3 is TGTGCCAGCAGTTATGCCGGACTAGCGGGGGACGAGCAGTACTTC.

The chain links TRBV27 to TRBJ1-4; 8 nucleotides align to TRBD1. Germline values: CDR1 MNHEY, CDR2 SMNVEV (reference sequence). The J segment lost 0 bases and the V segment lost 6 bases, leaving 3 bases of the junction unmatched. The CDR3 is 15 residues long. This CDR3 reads CASSLGQATNEKLFF. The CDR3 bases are TGTGCCAGCAGCCTGGGACAGGCAACTAATGAAAAACTGTTTTTT.

The CDR3 bases are TGTGCCAGCAGGCTATCCCTCGTCTGGGGGCCAGGAGGCTATGGCTACACCTTC. It codes for CASRLSLVWGPGGYGYTF. The J gene is TRBJ1-2, the V gene TRBV2, with D perhaps TRBD1 (6 bases). CDR1 and CDR2 from the germline V gene are SNHLY and FYNNEI. The CDR3 sequence is 18 residues long. The ends were cut back, 6 bases at V and 4 bases at J, with 27 bases in the middle.

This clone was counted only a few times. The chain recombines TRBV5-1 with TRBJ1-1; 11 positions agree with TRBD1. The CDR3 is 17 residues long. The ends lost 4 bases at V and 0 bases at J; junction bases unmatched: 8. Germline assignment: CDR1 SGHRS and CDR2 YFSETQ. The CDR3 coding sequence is TGCGCCAGCAGCGCCGGGACAGGGGGGTTAGTGAACACTGAAGCTTTCTTT. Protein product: CASSAGTGGLVNTEAFF.

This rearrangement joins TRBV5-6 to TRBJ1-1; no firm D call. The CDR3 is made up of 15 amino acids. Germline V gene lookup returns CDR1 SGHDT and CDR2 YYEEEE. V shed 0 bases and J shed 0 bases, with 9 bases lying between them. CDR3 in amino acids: CASSLGAYMNTEAFF. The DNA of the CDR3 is TGTGCCAGCAGCTTGGGGGCTTACATGAACACTGAAGCTTTCTTT.

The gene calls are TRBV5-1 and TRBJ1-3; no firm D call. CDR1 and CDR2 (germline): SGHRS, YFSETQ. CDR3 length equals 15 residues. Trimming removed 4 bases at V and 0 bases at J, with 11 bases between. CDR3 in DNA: TGCGCCAGCAGCACGAACCCGAGCTCTGGAAACACCATATATTTT. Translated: CASSTNPSSGNTIYF.

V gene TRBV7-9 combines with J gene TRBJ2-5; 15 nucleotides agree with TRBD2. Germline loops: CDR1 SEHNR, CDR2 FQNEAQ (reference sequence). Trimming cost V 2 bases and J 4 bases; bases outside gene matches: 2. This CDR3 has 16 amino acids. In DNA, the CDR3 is TGTGCCAGCAGCTTAAGGACTAGCGGGGGGGGAGAGACCCAGTACTTC. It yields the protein CASSLRTSGGGETQYF. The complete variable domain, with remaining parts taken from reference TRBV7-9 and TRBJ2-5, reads DTGVSQNPRHKITKRGQNVTFRCDPISEHNRLYWYRQTLGQGPEFLTYFQNEAQLEKSRLLSDRFSAERPKGSFSTLEIQRTEQGDSAMYLCASSLRTSGGGETQYFGPGTRLLVL.

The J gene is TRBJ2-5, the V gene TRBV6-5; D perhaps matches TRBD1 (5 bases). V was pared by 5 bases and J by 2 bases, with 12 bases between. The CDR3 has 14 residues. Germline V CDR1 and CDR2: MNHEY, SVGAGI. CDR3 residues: CASSPLTAQETQYF. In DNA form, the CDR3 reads TGTGCCAGCAGTCCTCTGACAGCGCAAGAGACCCAGTACTTC.

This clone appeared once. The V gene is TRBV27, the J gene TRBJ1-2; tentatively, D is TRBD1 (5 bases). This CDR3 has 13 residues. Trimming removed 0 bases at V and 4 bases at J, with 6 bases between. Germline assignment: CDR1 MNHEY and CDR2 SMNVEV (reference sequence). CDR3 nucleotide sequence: TGTGCCAGCAGTTTATCGGGGGGCTATGGCTACACCTTC. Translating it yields CASSLSGGYGYTF.

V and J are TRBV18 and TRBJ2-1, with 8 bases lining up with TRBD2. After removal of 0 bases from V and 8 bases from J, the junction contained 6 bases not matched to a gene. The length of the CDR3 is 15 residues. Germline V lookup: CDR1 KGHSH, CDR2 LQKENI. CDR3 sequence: CASSPPSRREDEQFF. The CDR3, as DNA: TGTGCCAGCTCACCACCGTCTAGGCGGGAGGATGAGCAGTTCTTC.

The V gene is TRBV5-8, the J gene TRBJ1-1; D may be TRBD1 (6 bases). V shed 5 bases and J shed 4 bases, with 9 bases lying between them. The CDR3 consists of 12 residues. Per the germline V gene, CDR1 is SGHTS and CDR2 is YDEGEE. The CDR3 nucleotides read TGTGCCAGCAGGAAACAGGGCACTGAAGCTTTCTTT. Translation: CASRKQGTEAFF. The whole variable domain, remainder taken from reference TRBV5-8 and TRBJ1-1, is EAGVTQSPTHLIKTRGQQATLRCSPISGHTSVYWYQQALGLGLQFLLWYDEGEERNRGNFPPRFSGRQFPNYSSELNVNALELEDSALYLCASRKQGTEAFFGQGTRLTVV.

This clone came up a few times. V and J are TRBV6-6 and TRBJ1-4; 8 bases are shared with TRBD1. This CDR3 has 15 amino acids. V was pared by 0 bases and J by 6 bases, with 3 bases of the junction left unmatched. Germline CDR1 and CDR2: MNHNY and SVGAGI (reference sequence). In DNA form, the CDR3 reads TGTGCCAGCAGTTACTCCGGGACAGGTTATGAAAAACTGTTTTTT. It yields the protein CASSYSGTGYEKLFF.

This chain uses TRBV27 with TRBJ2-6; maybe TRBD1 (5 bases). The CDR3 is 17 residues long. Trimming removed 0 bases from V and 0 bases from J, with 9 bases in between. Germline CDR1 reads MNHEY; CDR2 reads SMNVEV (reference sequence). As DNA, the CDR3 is TGTGCCAGCAGTTTATCGCAGGGCGACTCTGGGGCCAACGTCCTGACTTTC. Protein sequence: CASSLSQGDSGANVLTF.

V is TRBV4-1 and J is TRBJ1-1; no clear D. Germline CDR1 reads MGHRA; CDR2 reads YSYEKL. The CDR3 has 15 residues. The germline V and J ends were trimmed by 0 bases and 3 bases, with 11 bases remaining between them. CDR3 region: CASSQEPRQDTEAFF. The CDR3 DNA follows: TGCGCCAGCAGCCAAGAACCCCGGCAGGACACTGAAGCTTTCTTT.

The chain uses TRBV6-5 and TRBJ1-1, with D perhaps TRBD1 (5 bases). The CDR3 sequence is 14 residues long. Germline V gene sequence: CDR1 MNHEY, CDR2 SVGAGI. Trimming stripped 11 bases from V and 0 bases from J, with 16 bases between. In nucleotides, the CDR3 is TGTGCCGTCGGGGGGGGGATTATGAACACTGAAGCTTTCTTT. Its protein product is CAVGGGIMNTEAFF.

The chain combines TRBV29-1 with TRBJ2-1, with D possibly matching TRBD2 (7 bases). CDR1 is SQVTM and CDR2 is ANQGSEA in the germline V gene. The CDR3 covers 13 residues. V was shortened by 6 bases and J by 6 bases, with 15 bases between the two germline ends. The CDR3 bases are TGCAGCGTCTCTAGGGGGGGCGGCAATGAGCAGTTCTTC. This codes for CSVSRGGGNEQFF.

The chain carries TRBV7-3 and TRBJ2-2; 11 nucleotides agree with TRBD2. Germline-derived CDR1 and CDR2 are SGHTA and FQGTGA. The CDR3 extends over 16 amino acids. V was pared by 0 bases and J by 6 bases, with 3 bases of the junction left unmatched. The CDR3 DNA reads TGTGCCAGCAGCTTAACTAGCGGGGGGGTGTCCGGGGAGCTGTTTTTT. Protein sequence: CASSLTSGGVSGELFF.

In DNA form, the CDR3 reads TGTGCCAGCTCAGGGTCTCATCAGCCCCAGCATTTT. It specifies CASSGSHQPQHF. V is TRBV6-1 and J is TRBJ1-5; tentative D call: TRBD1 (5 bases). Germline assignment: CDR1 MNHNS and CDR2 SASEGT. V dropped 8 bases and J dropped 5 bases, with 10 bases sitting between them. The CDR3 is 12 amino acids.

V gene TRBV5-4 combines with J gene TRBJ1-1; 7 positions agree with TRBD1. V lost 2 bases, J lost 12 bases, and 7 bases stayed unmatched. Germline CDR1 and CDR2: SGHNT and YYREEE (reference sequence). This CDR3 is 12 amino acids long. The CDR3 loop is CASSLLTGVTFF. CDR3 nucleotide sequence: TGTGCCAGCAGCTTACTAACAGGGGTAACTTTCTTT.

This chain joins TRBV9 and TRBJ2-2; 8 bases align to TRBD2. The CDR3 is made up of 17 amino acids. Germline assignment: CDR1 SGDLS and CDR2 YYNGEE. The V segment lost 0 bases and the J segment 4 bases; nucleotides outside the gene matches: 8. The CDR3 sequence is CASSVGGSGASTGELFF. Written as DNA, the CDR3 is TGTGCCAGCAGCGTAGGGGGTAGCGGGGCTAGCACCGGGGAGCTGTTTTTT.

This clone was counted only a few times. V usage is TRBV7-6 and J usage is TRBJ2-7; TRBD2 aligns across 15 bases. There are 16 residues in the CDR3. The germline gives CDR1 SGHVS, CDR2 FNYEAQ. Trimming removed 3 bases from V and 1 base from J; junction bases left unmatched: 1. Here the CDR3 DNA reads TGTGCCAGCAGCTTTGGACTAGCGGGAGGGTCCTACGAGCAGTACTTC. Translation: CASSFGLAGGSYEQYF.

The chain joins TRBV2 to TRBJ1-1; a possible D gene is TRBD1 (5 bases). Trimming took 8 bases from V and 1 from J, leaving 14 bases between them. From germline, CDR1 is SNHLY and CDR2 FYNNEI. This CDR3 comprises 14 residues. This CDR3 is CASSQGSTNTEAFF. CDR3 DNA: TGTGCCAGCTCCCAGGGATCTACGAACACTGAAGCTTTCTTT.

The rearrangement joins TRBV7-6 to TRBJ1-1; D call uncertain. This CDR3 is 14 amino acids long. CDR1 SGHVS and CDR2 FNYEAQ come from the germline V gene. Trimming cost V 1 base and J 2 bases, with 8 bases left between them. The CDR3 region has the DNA TGTGCCAGCAGCTTAGGACAACCTAACACTGAAGCTTTCTTT. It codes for CASSLGQPNTEAFF.

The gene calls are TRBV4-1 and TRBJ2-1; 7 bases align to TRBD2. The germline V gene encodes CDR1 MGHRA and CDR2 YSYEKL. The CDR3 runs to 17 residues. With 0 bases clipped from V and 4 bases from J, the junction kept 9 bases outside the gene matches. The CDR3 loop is CASSQDEGRGLYNEQFF. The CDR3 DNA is TGCGCCAGCAGCCAAGATGAGGGGCGGGGGTTATACAATGAGCAGTTCTTC.

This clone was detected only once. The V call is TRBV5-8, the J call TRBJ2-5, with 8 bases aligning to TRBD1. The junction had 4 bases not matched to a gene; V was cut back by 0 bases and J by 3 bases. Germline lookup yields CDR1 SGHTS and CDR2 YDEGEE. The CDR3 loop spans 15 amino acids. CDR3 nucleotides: TGTGCCAGCAGCTTGGGTGGACAGGGCAAAGAGACCCAGTACTTC. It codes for CASSLGGQGKETQYF.

This CDR3 is CASREIGTGNGYTF. The CDR3 region has the DNA TGTGCCAGCAGAGAAATCGGGACAGGGAATGGCTACACCTTC. V gene TRBV6-1 combines with J gene TRBJ1-2, with 9 bases fitting TRBD1. The J segment lost 6 bases and the V segment lost 6 bases, leaving 8 bases of the junction unmatched. Germline V gene sequence: CDR1 MNHNS, CDR2 SASEGT. The CDR3 sequence is 14 residues long.

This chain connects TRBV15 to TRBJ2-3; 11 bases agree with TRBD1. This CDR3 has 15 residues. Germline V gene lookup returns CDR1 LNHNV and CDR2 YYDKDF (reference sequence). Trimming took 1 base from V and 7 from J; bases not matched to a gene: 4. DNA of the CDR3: TGTGCCACCAGCAGAGCGGACAGGGGGCTAAATACGCAGTATTTT. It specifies CATSRADRGLNTQYF.